This TCR beta chain was obtained from a study of patients and donors after allogeneic stem cell transplantation. CDR1 is SQVTM and CDR2 is ANQGSEA in the germline V gene. After removal of 5 bases from V and 7 bases from J, the junction contained 9 bases not matched to a gene. This CDR3 has 14 amino acids. MiXCR was run by TCRdb on the RT-PCR reads, yielding one entry per CDR3 protein. The table lists 190,000 or so distinct CDR3 sequences, less than 45% of them singletons. Material: blood, either unsorted or a sorted T cell fraction (not recorded which). The sequence derives from a human donor who was either an allogeneic HSCT recipient or a stem cell or donor lymphocyte infusion donor (not recorded which). It is not recorded whose cells these are; they may come from a transplant donor. The chain uses TRBV29-1 and TRBJ1-3; 9 bases map to TRBD1. The CDR3 loop reads CSVTQGAGRNTIYF. In nucleotides, the CDR3 is TGCAGCGTTACACAGGGGGCCGGGAGGAACACCATATATTTT.